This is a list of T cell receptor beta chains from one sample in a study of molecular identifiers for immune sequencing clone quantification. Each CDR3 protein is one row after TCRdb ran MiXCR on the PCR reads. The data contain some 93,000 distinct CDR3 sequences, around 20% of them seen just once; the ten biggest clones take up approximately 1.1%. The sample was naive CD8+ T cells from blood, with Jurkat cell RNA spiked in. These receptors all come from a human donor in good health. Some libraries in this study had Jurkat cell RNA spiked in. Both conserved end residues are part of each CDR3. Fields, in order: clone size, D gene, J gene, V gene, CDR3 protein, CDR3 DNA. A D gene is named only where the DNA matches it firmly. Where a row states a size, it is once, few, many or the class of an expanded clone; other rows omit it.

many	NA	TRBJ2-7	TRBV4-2	CASSQGSQGYEQYF	TGTGCCAGCAGCCAAGGGAGCCAGGGGTACGAGCAGTACTTC
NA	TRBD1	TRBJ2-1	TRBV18	CASSPSGTGSYNEQFF	TGTGCCAGCTCACCTTCCGGGACAGGCTCCTACAATGAGCAGTTCTTC
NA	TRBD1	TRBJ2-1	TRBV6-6	CASRPDRGRDEQFF	TGTGCCAGCAGGCCCGACAGGGGGCGAGATGAGCAGTTCTTC
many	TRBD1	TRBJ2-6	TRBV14	CASSQWDRGFTGANVLTF	TGTGCCAGCAGCCAATGGGACAGGGGGTTTACTGGGGCCAACGTCCTGACTTTC
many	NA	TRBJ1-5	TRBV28	CASETVGNQPQHF	TGTGCCAGCGAGACCGTAGGCAATCAGCCCCAGCATTTT
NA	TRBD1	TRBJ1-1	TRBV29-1	CSVPPDRKNTEAFF	TGCAGCGTCCCCCCGGACAGGAAGAACACTGAAGCTTTCTTT
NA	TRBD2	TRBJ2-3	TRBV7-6	CASSLGGVRGGFGDTQYF	TGTGCCAGCAGCTTAGGAGGAGTGCGGGGGGGCTTTGGGGATACGCAGTATTTT
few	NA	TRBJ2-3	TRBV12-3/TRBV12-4	CASSLGSSDTQYF	TGTGCCAGCAGTTTAGGCTCATCGGATACGCAGTATTTT
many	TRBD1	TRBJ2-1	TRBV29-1	CSVELTGVNEQFF	TGCAGCGTTGAACTTACAGGGGTGAATGAGCAGTTCTTC
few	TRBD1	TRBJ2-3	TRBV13	CASSPGQVSDTQYF	TGTGCCAGCAGTCCGGGACAGGTTTCGGATACGCAGTATTTT
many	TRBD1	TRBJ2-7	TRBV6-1	CASSADRGRYEQYF	TGTGCCAGCAGTGCGGACAGGGGGCGTTACGAGCAGTACTTC
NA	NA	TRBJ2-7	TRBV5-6	CASSLTGFYEQYF	TGTGCCAGCAGCTTGACAGGTTTCTACGAGCAGTACTTC
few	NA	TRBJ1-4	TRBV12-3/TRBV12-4	CASSLREKLFF	TGTGCCAGCAGTTTACGTGAAAAACTGTTTTTT
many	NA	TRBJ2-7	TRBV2	CASSVGAGDHEQYF	TGTGCCAGCAGTGTTGGTGCAGGGGATCACGAGCAGTACTTC
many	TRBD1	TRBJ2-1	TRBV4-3	CASSLGTGSENEQFF	TGCGCCAGCAGCCTGGGGACAGGGTCTGAAAATGAGCAGTTCTTC
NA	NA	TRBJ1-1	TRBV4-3	CASSQEDPGLANTEAFF	TGCGCCAGCAGCCAGGAAGATCCGGGACTGGCGAACACTGAAGCTTTCTTT
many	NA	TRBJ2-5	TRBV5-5	CASSEDTYQETQYF	TGTGCCAGCAGCGAGGACACGTACCAAGAGACCCAGTACTTC
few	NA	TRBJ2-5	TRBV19	CASSIDFTGPNQETQYF	TGTGCCAGTAGTATAGATTTTACAGGCCCTAACCAAGAGACCCAGTACTTC
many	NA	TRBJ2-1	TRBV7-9	CASSLWSDEQFF	TGTGCCAGCAGCTTATGGAGCGATGAGCAGTTCTTC
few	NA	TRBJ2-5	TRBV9	CASSPYGTEETQYF	TGTGCCAGCAGCCCATATGGGACCGAAGAGACCCAGTACTTC
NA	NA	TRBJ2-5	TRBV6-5	CASSPSAEGISETQYF	TGTGCCAGCAGTCCGTCGGCGGAGGGTATTTCAGAGACCCAGTACTTC
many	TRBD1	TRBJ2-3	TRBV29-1	CSVEGGQGGTDTQYF	TGCAGCGTTGAAGGGGGACAGGGGGGCACAGATACGCAGTATTTT
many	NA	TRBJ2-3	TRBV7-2	CASSIWARDTQYF	TGTGCCAGCAGCATATGGGCCCGAGATACGCAGTATTTT
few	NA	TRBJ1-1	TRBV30	CAWMETAGTEAFF	TGTGCCTGGATGGAGACTGCGGGTACTGAAGCTTTCTTT
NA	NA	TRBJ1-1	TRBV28	CASSFRVGYTEAFF	TGTGCCAGCAGTTTCCGAGTGGGATACACTGAAGCTTTCTTT
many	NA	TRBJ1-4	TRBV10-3	CAISETSGVEKLFF	TGTGCCATCAGTGAGACCTCCGGAGTCGAAAAACTGTTTTTT
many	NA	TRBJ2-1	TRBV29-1	CSVSLDEQFF	TGCAGCGTGTCCCTGGACGAGCAGTTCTTC
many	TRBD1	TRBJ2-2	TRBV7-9	CASSLTGTANTGELFF	TGTGCCAGCAGCCTAACTGGGACAGCGAACACCGGGGAGCTGTTTTTT
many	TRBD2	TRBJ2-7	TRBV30	CAWSQTSGGPTSYEQYF	TGTGCCTGGAGCCAGACTAGCGGGGGGCCAACGTCCTACGAGCAGTACTTC
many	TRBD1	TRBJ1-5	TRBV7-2	CASSQRQGSNQPQHF	TGTGCCAGCAGCCAAAGACAGGGAAGCAATCAGCCCCAGCATTTT
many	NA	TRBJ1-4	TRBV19	CASRGFTTNEKLFF	TGTGCCAGTAGAGGATTTACAACTAATGAAAAACTGTTTTTT
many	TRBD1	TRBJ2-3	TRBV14	CASSQDGTDPDTQYF	TGTGCCAGCAGCCAAGATGGGACAGATCCAGATACGCAGTATTTT
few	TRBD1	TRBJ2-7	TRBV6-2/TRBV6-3	CASSYQPGQGPYEQYF	TGTGCCAGCAGTTACCAACCGGGACAGGGACCCTACGAGCAGTACTTC
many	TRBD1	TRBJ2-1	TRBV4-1	CASGGQGAYNEQFF	TGCGCCAGCGGTGGACAGGGCGCCTACAATGAGCAGTTCTTC
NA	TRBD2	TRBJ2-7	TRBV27	CATYGGAGGRCEQYF	TGTGCCACCTATGGGGGGGCGGGGGGAAGGTGCGAGCAGTACTTC
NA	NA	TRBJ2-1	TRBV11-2	CASSGRPPYNEQFF	TGTGCCAGCAGCGGGAGGCCTCCCTACAATGAGCAGTTCTTC
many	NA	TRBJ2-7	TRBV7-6	CASSPGAGGYEQYF	TGTGCCAGCAGCCCCGGGGCAGGGGGGTACGAGCAGTACTTC
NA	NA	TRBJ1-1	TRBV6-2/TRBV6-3	CASSYSRGATEAFF	TGTGCCAGCAGTTACTCTCGGGGGGCCACTGAAGCTTTCTTT
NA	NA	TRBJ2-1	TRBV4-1	CASSQVSGSFYNEQFF	TGCGCCAGCAGCCAAGTGTCGGGGAGCTTCTACAATGAGCAGTTTTTC
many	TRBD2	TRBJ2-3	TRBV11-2	CASSLATSDVFTDTQYF	TGTGCCAGCAGCTTAGCCACTAGCGACGTCTTCACAGATACGCAGTATTTT
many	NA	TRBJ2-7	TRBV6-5	CASSNIGYEQYF	TGTGCCAGCAGTAACATAGGGTACGAGCAGTACTTC